The 32 T cell receptor beta chains below were found in one sample sequenced in a study of CD8+CD57+ T cells in acquired aplastic anemia. Genomic DNA served as template for TCR beta VDJ and CDR3 profiling. TCRdb re-called the reads with MiXCR, one entry per CDR3 protein. Seen here are approximately 200,000 distinct CDR3 sequences, 64% observed once, and the top ten hold about 43%. The sequenced sample was sorted CD4+, CD8+, or CD8+CD57+ T cells (not recorded which) from PBMCs. Every receptor here comes from a human donor with severe aplastic anemia or a healthy control (not recorded which).

Concerning this clonotype itself: This is likely a read error, given that the CDR3 carries no conserved phenylalanine or tryptophan at its end. The chain is built from TRBV5-6 and TRBJ2-5; 9 bases map to TRBD2. The CDR3 runs to 18 residues. Germline CDR1 SGHDT, CDR2 YYEEEE. V lost 4 bases and J lost 2; bases outside the gene matches: 15. The CDR3: CASSPYLVLAGSQETQYL. CDR3 DNA sequence: TGTGCCAGCAGCCCCTATTTGGTTCTAGCGGGGAGTCAAGAGACCCAGTACCTC.

The count of this clonotype is one. This chain joins TRBV12-5 and TRBJ2-5, with D possibly matching TRBD1 (5 bases). Near its end, the DNA agrees better with TRBJ2-7, so the J call may be wrong. Germline V CDR1 and CDR2: LGHNT, FRNRAP. This CDR3 region has 12 residues. In nucleotides, the CDR3 is TGTGCTAGTGGCCGGACAATCTACGAGCAGTACTTC. Translating it yields CASGRTIYEQYF.

The V gene is TRBV2, the J gene TRBJ2-2; TRBD2 matches at 8 bases. The CDR3 length is 15 residues. From germline, CDR1 is SNHLY and CDR2 FYNNEI. V lost 5 bases to trimming and J lost 5 bases; unmatched junction nucleotides: 7. CDR3 bases: TGTGCCAGCAGTTCCAGCGGGAGAGGTACCGGGGAGCTGTTTTTT. Translated, it gives CASSSSGRGTGELFF.

As to this clonotype: A single base separates this from a much larger clone, so it may be a read error. In this CDR3 the conserved last residue, phenylalanine or tryptophan, is missing, so a read error is likely. The chain links TRBV3-1 to TRBJ2-7, with D possibly matching TRBD1 (6 bases). This CDR3 has 14 residues. Germline values: CDR1 LGHDT, CDR2 YNNKEL (reference sequence). V gave up 4 bases and J gave up 3 bases, with 13 bases separating them. The CDR3 spells CASSPLGAHYEQYS. Written as DNA, the CDR3 is TGTGCCAGCAGCCCTCTGGGGGCTCACTACGAGCAGTACTCC.

This chain joins TRBV27 and TRBJ1-2; D is perhaps TRBD1 (5 bases). The CDR3 consists of 14 residues. Germline values: CDR1 MNHEY, CDR2 SMNVEV (reference sequence). Trimming shortened V by 4 bases and J by 3 bases, and 12 bases separated the two germline ends. CDR3 region: CASSWGQGDYGYTF. CDR3 bases: TGTGCCAGCAGTTGGGGCCAGGGCGACTATGGCTACACCTTC.

CDR3 nucleotides: TGTGCCAGCACCCCACCGGACCAAGCCAGGTGGGGCTACACCTTC. It is translated as CASTPPDQARWGYTF. The V and J genes are TRBV12-3 or TRBV12-4 and TRBJ1-2; no clear D gene. V was pared by 7 bases and J by 8 bases, with 23 bases between. The CDR3 loop spans 15 amino acids.

The chain carries TRBV29-1 and TRBJ2-7; D not certain. This CDR3 is built from 12 residues. V was shortened by 4 bases and J by 5 bases, with 12 bases between the two germline ends. CDR1 SQVTM and CDR2 ANQGSEA come from the germline V gene. The CDR3 region has the DNA TGCAGCGTTGCGACGGGTTTACACGAGCAGTACTTC. As protein: CSVATGLHEQYF.

A few counts support this clonotype. The J gene is TRBJ1-1, the V gene TRBV27, with 8 bases that match TRBD1. This CDR3 spans 13 amino acids. The J segment lost 1 base and the V segment lost 5 bases, leaving 0 bases of the junction unmatched. Germline V gene sequence: CDR1 MNHEY, CDR2 SMNVEV (reference sequence). CDR3 sequence: CASSGQGNTEAFF. CDR3 DNA sequence: TGTGCCAGCAGTGGACAGGGGAACACTGAAGCTTTCTTT.

V gene TRBV20-1 combines with J gene TRBJ1-2; D gene uncertain. The length of the CDR3 is 13 residues. Germline V gene sequence: CDR1 DFQATT, CDR2 SNEGSKA (reference sequence). V lost 3 bases and J lost 2, with 10 bases in between. CDR3 loop: CSASARINYGYTF. CDR3 DNA: TGCAGTGCTAGTGCACGGATAAACTATGGCTACACCTTC.

The chain is built from TRBV7-2 and TRBJ1-1; D call uncertain. The germline V and J ends were trimmed by 3 bases and 3 bases, with 5 bases remaining between them. The CDR3 has 12 amino acids. CDR1 is SGHTA and CDR2 is FQGNSA in the germline V gene. The CDR3 DNA reads as TGTGCCAGCAGCTTGCAGGACACTGAAGCTTTCTTT. Amino acid sequence: CASSLQDTEAFF.

This clonotype occurred a few times. This chain connects TRBV2 to TRBJ1-4; D is uncertain. Germline V CDR1 and CDR2: SNHLY, FYNNEI. This CDR3 is 14 amino acids long. The V end lost 9 bases, the J end lost 2 bases, and 13 bases lay between the germline ends. In nucleotides, the CDR3 is TGTGCCAGTAAGAGTACTGGTACTAATGAAAAACTGTTTTTT. Its translation is CASKSTGTNEKLFF.

The genes are TRBV7-3 and TRBJ2-5; TRBD2 aligns across 7 bases. Germline values: CDR1 SGHTA, CDR2 FQGTGA. The CDR3 extends over 14 amino acids. Trimming removed 2 bases from V and 8 bases from J; junction bases left unmatched: 8. CDR3 sequence (DNA): TGTGCCAGCAGCTTAGGGGGGGACCAACGCACCCAGTACTTC. Translation: CASSLGGDQRTQYF.

The genes are TRBV7-9 and TRBJ2-7, with D maybe TRBD2 (7 bases). The germline V and J ends were trimmed by 6 bases and 5 bases, with 17 bases remaining between them. The CDR3 sequence is 14 residues long. Germline CDR1 SEHNR, CDR2 FQNEAQ (reference sequence). CDR3 amino acids: CASRSRGGEHEQYF. The CDR3 coding sequence is TGTGCCAGCAGGAGTAGGGGGGGGGAGCACGAGCAGTACTTC.

V is TRBV10-3 and J is TRBJ1-6, with a weak D call TRBD1 (5 bases). CDR1 and CDR2 from the germline V gene are ENHRY and SYGVKD. This CDR3 has 13 residues. Trimming pared 0 bases from V and 11 bases from J, leaving 8 bases between. This CDR3 reads CAISESGAAPLHF. CDR3 coding DNA: TGTGCCATCAGTGAGTCTGGGGCAGCACCCCTCCACTTT.

Of note for this clonotype: An end of the junction differs from the germline gene, which may be a read error. The CDR3 is CASSRGPTSGAGTGTQYF. The CDR3 bases are TGTGCCAGTAGTCGAGGTCCGACTAGCGGGGCGGGCACAGGTACGCAGTATTTT. The chain joins TRBV19 to TRBJ2-3, with 11 bases identical to TRBD2. This CDR3 comprises 18 residues. CDR1 and CDR2 from the germline V gene are LNHDA and SQIVND (reference sequence).

This chain connects TRBV19 to TRBJ2-7, with TRBD1 identical over 10 bases. CDR3 length: 16 amino acids. With V trimmed by 6 bases and J by 3 bases, 11 bases remained unmatched. The germline V gene has CDR1 LNHDA and CDR2 SQIVND (reference sequence). In DNA, the CDR3 is TGTGCCAGTAGAACGGCCGGAGGACAGGGGGTCTACGAGCAGTACTTC. Its protein is CASRTAGGQGVYEQYF.

V and J are TRBV7-8 and TRBJ2-3; 10 nucleotides line up with TRBD2. Per germline, CDR1 SGHVS and CDR2 FQNEAQ. This CDR3 contains 17 residues. Trimming took 5 bases from V and 0 from J; bases not matched to a gene: 8. CDR3 amino acids: CASSEELAGPSTDTQYF. In DNA form, the CDR3 reads TGTGCCAGCAGCGAGGAACTAGCGGGGCCGAGCACAGATACGCAGTATTTT.

V gene TRBV10-3 combines with J gene TRBJ1-1; D is uncertain. Germline V gives CDR1 ENHRY, CDR2 SYGVKD. CDR3 length: 14 residues. V dropped 6 bases and J dropped 0 bases, with 11 bases sitting between them. The CDR3 loop reads CAIRARPLNTEAFF. As DNA, the CDR3 is TGTGCCATCAGGGCCCGACCATTGAACACTGAAGCTTTCTTT.

On this clonotype: The junction shows a germline mismatch at one end, possibly a read error. The rearrangement links TRBV7-9 to TRBJ2-3, with D perhaps matching TRBD1 (5 bases). Per germline, CDR1 SEHNR and CDR2 FQNEAQ (reference sequence). This CDR3 is 17 amino acids long. The CDR3 DNA reads as TGTGCCAGCAGTTTAGTCCAGGGTGAATTCCTAACCGGTACGCAGTATTTT. Amino acids: CASSLVQGEFLTGTQYF.

The chain has TRBV27 and TRBJ2-7; TRBD2 matches 11 bases. The germline V gene has CDR1 MNHEY and CDR2 SMNVEV (reference sequence). With V trimmed by 5 bases and J by 2 bases, 8 bases remained unmatched. CDR3 size: 16 residues. The CDR3 reads CASSTKLAGGPYEQYF. For the CDR3, the DNA is TGTGCCAGCAGTACCAAGCTAGCGGGGGGCCCCTACGAGCAGTACTTC.

This clonotype was observed once. The chain combines TRBV14 with TRBJ2-3; 8 nucleotides align to TRBD2. From germline, CDR1 is SGHDN and CDR2 FVKESK. The CDR3 extends over 16 amino acids. V lost 5 bases, J lost 1 base, and 8 bases stayed unmatched. The CDR3 protein is CASSSRLATRTDTQYF. The CDR3 bases are TGTGCCAGCAGCTCTCGACTAGCGACCCGCACAGATACGCAGTATTTT.

A few counts support this clonotype. The chain carries TRBV20-1 and TRBJ2-5; TRBD2 agrees at 8 bases. The CDR3 consists of 14 residues. CDR1 and CDR2 (germline): DFQATT, SNEGSKA (reference sequence). J gave up 5 bases and V 0 bases, and 5 bases lay outside the gene matches. In DNA, the CDR3 is TGCAGTGCTAGAGAAACGGGGGGGAGGGAGACCCAGTACTTC. This codes for CSARETGGRETQYF.

This clonotype was picked up many times. J is TRBJ2-7 and V is TRBV12-3 or TRBV12-4; D perhaps matches TRBD1 (6 bases). The CDR3 is 12 residues long. Trimming took 4 bases from V and 3 from J, leaving 7 bases between them. The DNA of the CDR3 is TGTGCCAGCAGTTCACAGGGCTACGAGCAGTACTTC. Residues: CASSSQGYEQYF.

The rearrangement uses TRBV6-5 and TRBJ1-2; no definite D call. This CDR3 comprises 13 residues. The germline V gene encodes CDR1 MNHEY and CDR2 SVGAGI. With 2 bases removed from V and 8 bases from J, the gap between germline ends came to 12 bases. The chain's CDR3 is CASSYLTGLGYTF. The CDR3 coding sequence is TGTGCCAGCAGTTACCTCACGGGTCTAGGCTACACCTTC.

In this sample, this clonotype turned up a few times. The chain recombines TRBV7-2 with TRBJ1-6, with a possible D match to TRBD1 (5 bases). The V and J ends lost 1 base and 8 bases respectively, with 12 bases between them. The CDR3 contains 15 residues. Per germline, CDR1 SGHTA and CDR2 FQGNSA. This CDR3 reads CASSLVWARDSPLHF. Here the CDR3 DNA reads TGTGCCAGCAGCTTAGTGTGGGCCAGGGATTCACCCCTCCACTTT.

This clonotype showed up just once. The CDR3: CASSIRGNEQYF. The CDR3 DNA follows: TGTGCCAGTAGTATTCGGGGGAATGAGCAGTACTTC. The chain combines TRBV19 with TRBJ2-7, with D possibly matching TRBD2 (6 bases). The CDR3 has 12 amino acids. V was shortened by 3 bases and J by 7 bases, with 10 bases between the two germline ends. Germline CDR1 and CDR2: LNHDA and SQIVND (reference sequence).

This chain connects TRBV7-9 to TRBJ1-2; 8 bases map to TRBD1. Trimming cost V 5 bases and J 8 bases; bases outside gene matches: 7. CDR3 length equals 13 residues. In germline, CDR1 is SEHNR, CDR2 FQNEAQ (reference sequence). In DNA, the CDR3 is TGTGCCAGCAGCGAAAGGACAGGGCACGGCTACACCTTC. It specifies CASSERTGHGYTF.

This clonotype has at least ten counts. The chain has TRBV27 and TRBJ2-7; unclear D gene. The CDR3 is 14 residues long. V was cut by 5 bases and J by 2 bases, with 13 bases left in between. Per germline, CDR1 MNHEY and CDR2 SMNVEV (reference sequence). In DNA form, the CDR3 reads TGTGCCAGCAGTAATCGACAAAGACCCTACGAGCAGTACTTC. Translating gives CASSNRQRPYEQYF.

In its sample, this clonotype was seen many times. J is TRBJ1-1 and V is TRBV4-1; D is undetermined. The CDR3 contains 15 residues. V shed 0 bases and J shed 1 base, with 9 bases lying between them. Germline assignment: CDR1 MGHRA and CDR2 YSYEKL. The CDR3 DNA is TGCGCCAGCAGCCAAGAGGAGGGAACGAACACTGAAGCTTTCTTT. Translated: CASSQEEGTNTEAFF.

This rearrangement joins TRBV6-4 to TRBJ2-1, with 7 nucleotides matching TRBD2. Germline loops: CDR1 MRHNA, CDR2 SNTAGT. Trimming at V came to 4 bases and at J to 3 bases, leaving 0 bases not matched to a gene. CDR3 size: 13 residues. CDR3 region: CASSGTSYNEQFF. In nucleotides, the CDR3 is TGTGCCAGCAGTGGGACTAGCTACAATGAGCAGTTCTTC.

This chain uses TRBV7-6 with TRBJ2-7; tentatively, D is TRBD2 (5 bases). In germline, CDR1 is SGHVS, CDR2 FNYEAQ. Trimming pared 1 base from V and 3 bases from J, leaving 13 bases between. The CDR3 spans 15 residues. CDR3 in amino acids: CASSLGLALHYEQYF. CDR3 in DNA: TGTGCCAGCAGCTTAGGGTTAGCGCTTCACTACGAGCAGTACTTC.

V and J are TRBV7-2 and TRBJ1-5; the match to TRBD1 covers 9 bases. V was pared by 4 bases and J by 7 bases, with 5 bases of the junction left unmatched. The CDR3 has 14 residues. From germline, CDR1 is SGHTA and CDR2 FQGNSA. CDR3 in amino acids: CASSSQGAGQPQHF. In DNA, the CDR3 is TGTGCCAGCAGCTCACAGGGGGCCGGACAGCCCCAGCATTTT.